The present T cell receptor (beta chain) was sequenced within a study of blood T cell repertoires in COVID-19. Method: immunoSEQ multiplex PCR; TCRdb's copy keeps in-frame clones and lacks some. The table includes approximately 250,000 clones, approximately 81% detected once. This clone was detected only once. Germline V lookup: CDR1 SGHTA, CDR2 FQGTGA. CDR3 size: 13 residues. V was cut by 4 bases and J by 5 bases, with 8 bases left in between. The sequenced sample was peripheral blood. The chain uses TRBV7-3 and TRBJ2-2; D is unclear. This TCR was sampled from a man aged 60 to 75 with acute or convalescent COVID-19. The CDR3 nucleotides are TGTGCCAGCAGCTATACAGAAACCGGGGAGCTGTTTTTT. Translating gives CASSYTETGELFF.